One sample yielded the 18 T cell receptor beta chains listed below, sequenced in a study of CD8+ T cells in alopecia areata. Specified treatment: oral pan-JAK inhibitor, 5-10 mg twice daily. TCR sequencing used cDNA made by reverse transcription of extracted RNA. Data came from immunoSEQ multiplex PCR; TCRdb stores just in-frame clones and leaves some out. The table lists 100,000 or so clones, 60% of them singletons. The sample here was CD8+ T cells sorted from blood, taken at approximately week 60, from a patient treated with tofacitinib. The receptor set was obtained from a human donor with alopecia areata.

The rearrangement links TRBV27 to TRBJ2-3, with D possibly matching TRBD2 (6 bases). From germline, CDR1 is MNHEY and CDR2 SMNVEV (reference sequence). CDR3 length equals 15 residues. Trimming took 2 bases from V and 0 from J, leaving 9 bases between them. The CDR3 sequence: CASSLLATSTDTQYF. The DNA for the CDR3 is TGTGCCAGCAGTTTACTAGCGACTAGCACAGATACGCAGTATTTT.

The chain has TRBV30 and TRBJ2-5; 9 nucleotides align to TRBD1. The CDR3 runs 14 residues. Germline values: CDR1 GTSNPN, CDR2 SVGIG (reference sequence). With 5 bases clipped from V and 4 bases from J, the junction kept 8 bases outside the gene matches. The CDR3 here is CAWGQGIGLETQYF. Here the CDR3 DNA reads TGTGCCTGGGGACAGGGGATCGGGTTAGAGACCCAGTACTTC.

The CDR3 spells CASSFGGEQYF. CDR3 sequence (DNA): TGCGCCAGCAGCTTCGGCGGGGAGCAGTACTTC. The genes are TRBV5-1 and TRBJ2-7, with D maybe TRBD2 (5 bases). Germline-derived CDR1 and CDR2 are SGHRS and YFSETQ. The CDR3 covers 11 residues. Deletions cut 2 bases from V and 7 bases from J, with 7 bases between.

The chain is built from TRBV5-6 and TRBJ1-6; no definite D call. Trimming removed 4 bases from V and 0 bases from J, with 11 bases in between. The CDR3 is 16 residues long. Germline CDR1 is SGHDT and CDR2 is YYEEEE. In nucleotides, the CDR3 is TGTGCCAGCAGCCCGGAGCGGAGCTCCTATAATTCACCCCTCCACTTT. Protein: CASSPERSSYNSPLHF.

The V gene is TRBV7-8, the J gene TRBJ1-5; 12 nucleotides agree with TRBD1. The CDR3 has 17 amino acids. Trimming at V came to 4 bases and at J to 6 bases, leaving 10 bases not matched to a gene. In germline, CDR1 is SGHVS, CDR2 FQNEAQ. CDR3 nucleotide sequence: TGTGCCAGCAGCTCATTACCGGGACAGGGGGCGCCTCAGCCCCAGCATTTT. This encodes CASSSLPGQGAPQPQHF.

The J gene is TRBJ2-1, the V gene TRBV14, with D maybe TRBD2 (5 bases). The CDR3 has 12 residues. Germline-derived CDR1 and CDR2 are SGHDN and FVKESK. V was shortened by 1 base and J by 9 bases, with 7 bases between the two germline ends. The CDR3 DNA follows: TGTGCCAGCAGCCAAGTTGAGGGTGAGCAGTTCTTC. Protein sequence: CASSQVEGEQFF. Combining the CDR3 with reference TRBV14 and TRBJ2-1 gives the whole variable domain EAGVTQFPSHSVIEKGQTVTLRCDPISGHDNLYWYRRVMGKEIKFLLHFVKESKQDESGMPNNRFLAERTGGTYSTLKVQPAELEDSGVYFCASSQVEGEQFFGPGTRLTVL.

V gene TRBV9 combines with J gene TRBJ2-3, with TRBD2 matching 8 bases. V was clipped by 4 bases and J by 4 bases; unmatched bases: 8. The CDR3 is 15 residues long. Germline V gene lookup returns CDR1 SGDLS and CDR2 YYNGEE. The CDR3 is CASSSDGGAADTQYF. CDR3 sequence (DNA): TGTGCCAGCAGCTCAGACGGGGGGGCAGCAGATACGCAGTATTTT.

This chain uses TRBV5-1 with TRBJ1-2, with a weak D call TRBD1 (6 bases). The ends were cut back, 5 bases at V and 2 bases at J, with 19 bases in the middle. The CDR3 consists of 16 residues. Germline lookup yields CDR1 SGHRS and CDR2 YFSETQ. The CDR3 bases are TGCGCCAGCAGTAAACTCGGGGGCGGGACGAACTATGGCTACACCTTC. It yields the protein CASSKLGGGTNYGYTF. Based on the CDR3 plus reference TRBV5-1 and TRBJ1-2, the full variable domain is KAGVTQTPRYLIKTRGQQVTLSCSPISGHRSVSWYQQTPGQGLQFLFEYFSETQRNKGNFPGRFSGRQFSNSRSEMNVSTLELGDSALYLCASSKLGGGTNYGYTFGSGTRLTVV.

The chain uses TRBV5-1 and TRBJ2-7; D call uncertain. Germline V gene lookup returns CDR1 SGHRS and CDR2 YFSETQ. CDR3 size: 13 residues. The germline V and J ends were trimmed by 0 bases and 4 bases, with 8 bases remaining between them. The CDR3 region is CASSLDTGYEQYF. Here the CDR3 DNA reads TGCGCCAGCAGCTTGGACACCGGATACGAGCAGTACTTC.

The chain uses TRBV9 and TRBJ1-1; D is undetermined. The ends were cut back, 0 bases at V and 0 bases at J, with 6 bases in the middle. Germline CDR1 and CDR2: SGDLS and YYNGEE. This CDR3 has 14 amino acids. CDR3 in DNA: TGTGCCAGCAGCGTAGGCCAGGTGAACACTGAAGCTTTCTTT. Translated, it gives CASSVGQVNTEAFF.

This clone was observed a single time. This rearrangement joins TRBV7-2 to TRBJ1-2; 10 bases match TRBD1. V gave up 5 bases and J gave up 6 bases; unmatched junction bases: 6. Germline CDR1 and CDR2: SGHTA and FQGNSA. The CDR3 is 14 residues long. CDR3 bases: TGTGCCAGCAGCCCGAGACAGGGGGCGAATGGCTACACCTTC. This sequence encodes CASSPRQGANGYTF.

The gene calls are TRBV13 and TRBJ1-2; 9 nucleotides agree with TRBD1. Germline V gene lookup returns CDR1 PRHDT and CDR2 FYEKMQ (reference sequence). Losses at the gene ends were 5 bases for V and 1 base for J; bases not matched to a gene: 5. The CDR3 has 15 residues. CDR3 sequence: CASSVGTGSNYGYTF. In DNA form, the CDR3 reads TGTGCCAGCAGCGTCGGGACAGGGAGTAACTATGGCTACACCTTC.

The rearrangement links TRBV15 to TRBJ1-6, with D hard to call. CDR1 is LNHNV, CDR2 YYDKDF, per germline (reference sequence). The CDR3 contains 15 residues. The V end lost 1 base, the J end lost 9 bases, and 13 bases lay between the germline ends. Written as DNA, the CDR3 is TGTGCCACCAGCAGAGTTGCCGGGTTTGGTTCACCCCTCCACTTT. The encoded protein is CATSRVAGFGSPLHF.

This clone showed up just a few times. The chain couples TRBV15 to TRBJ2-5, with D maybe TRBD2 (5 bases). The V gene's germline CDR1 is LNHNV and CDR2 YYDKDF (reference sequence). The CDR3 spans 14 residues. Between the trimmed V and J ends, which lost 1 base and 5 bases, there was a span of 11 bases. DNA for the CDR3: TGTGCCACCAGCAGAGTGGGCTCGGGGGAGACCCAGTACTTC. Translated: CATSRVGSGETQYF.

The V gene is TRBV29-1, the J gene TRBJ2-3; D is perhaps TRBD2 (6 bases). V was shortened by 4 bases and J by 5 bases, with 13 bases between the two germline ends. Germline values: CDR1 SQVTM, CDR2 ANQGSEA. This CDR3 has 13 residues. The CDR3 DNA is TGCAGCGTTGCGGGGGAAACAGGAGATACGCAGTATTTT. It specifies CSVAGETGDTQYF.

The CDR3 loop is CASAKRGIPYNEQFF. The CDR3 DNA is TGTGCCAGCGCGAAAAGGGGGATCCCCTACAATGAGCAGTTCTTC. The J gene is TRBJ2-1, the V gene TRBV2; a possible D gene is TRBD1 (6 bases). Per germline, CDR1 SNHLY and CDR2 FYNNEI. The CDR3 totals 15 residues. Trimming stripped 8 bases from V and 2 bases from J, with 16 bases between. The variable domain in full, with the rest retrieved from reference TRBV2 and TRBJ2-1, is EPEVTQTPSHQVTQMGQEVILRCVPISNHLYFYWYRQILGQKVEFLVSFYNNEISEKSEIFDDQFSVERPDGSNFTLKIRSTKLEDSAMYFCASAKRGIPYNEQFFGPGTRLTVL.

J is TRBJ1-1 and V is TRBV19, with D unclear. V shed 1 base and J shed 2 bases, with 8 bases lying between them. This CDR3 comprises 14 residues. Looked up from germline, CDR1 is LNHDA and CDR2 is SQIVND (reference sequence). The CDR3 DNA reads TGTGCCAGTAGTATAGGGACGGCTAACACTGAAGCTTTCTTT. Translation gives CASSIGTANTEAFF.

The chain uses TRBV2 and TRBJ2-1; the D is unclear. The ends were cut back, 4 bases at V and 0 bases at J, with 7 bases in the middle. This CDR3 is 14 amino acids long. CDR1 SNHLY and CDR2 FYNNEI come from the germline V gene. CDR3 sequence reads: CASSVGSSYNEQFF. In nucleotides, the CDR3 is TGTGCCAGCAGTGTAGGATCCTCCTACAATGAGCAGTTCTTC.